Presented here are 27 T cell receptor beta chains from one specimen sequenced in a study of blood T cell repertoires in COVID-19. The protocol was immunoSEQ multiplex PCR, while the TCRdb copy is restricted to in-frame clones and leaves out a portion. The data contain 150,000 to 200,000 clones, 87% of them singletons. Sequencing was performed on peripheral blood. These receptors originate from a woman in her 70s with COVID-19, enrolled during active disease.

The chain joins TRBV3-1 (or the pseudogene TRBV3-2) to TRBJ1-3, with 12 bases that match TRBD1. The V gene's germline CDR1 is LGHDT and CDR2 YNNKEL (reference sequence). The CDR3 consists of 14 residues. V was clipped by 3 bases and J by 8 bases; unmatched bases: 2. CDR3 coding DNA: TGTGCCAGCAGCCAGGGACAGGGGGCTGACACCATATATTTT. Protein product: CASSQGQGADTIYF.

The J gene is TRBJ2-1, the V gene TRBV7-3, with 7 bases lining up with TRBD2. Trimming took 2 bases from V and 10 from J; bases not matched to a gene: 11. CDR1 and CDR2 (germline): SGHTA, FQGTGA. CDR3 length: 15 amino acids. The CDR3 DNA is TGTGCCAGCAGCTTAGGCGGCGGGACTATGAGAGAGCAGTTCTTC. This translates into CASSLGGGTMREQFF. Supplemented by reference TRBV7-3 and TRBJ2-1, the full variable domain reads GAGVSQTPSNKVTEKGKYVELRCDPISGHTALYWYRQSLGQGPEFLIYFQGTGAADDSGLPNDRFFAVRPEGSVSTLKIQRTERGDSAVYLCASSLGGGTMREQFFGPGTRLTVL.

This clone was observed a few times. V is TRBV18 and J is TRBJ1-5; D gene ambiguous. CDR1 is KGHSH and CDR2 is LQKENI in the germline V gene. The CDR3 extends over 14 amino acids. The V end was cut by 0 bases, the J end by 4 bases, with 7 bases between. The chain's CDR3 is CASSPPLSNQPQHF. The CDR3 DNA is TGTGCCAGCTCACCACCGCTCAGTAATCAGCCCCAGCATTTT.

This CDR3 reads CASSTGINTEAFF. The CDR3 DNA reads TGTGCCAGCAGCACAGGGATTAACACTGAAGCTTTCTTT. V is TRBV3-1 (or the pseudogene TRBV3-2) and J is TRBJ1-1, with D possibly matching TRBD1 (6 bases). CDR3 length equals 13 residues. Trimming took off 5 bases at V and 2 bases at J, with 9 bases between the two ends. CDR1 and CDR2 (germline): LGHDT, YNNKEL (reference sequence).

CDR3: CASSPGGETDTQYF. CDR3 in DNA: TGCGCCAGCAGTCCAGGGGGCGAGACAGATACGCAGTATTTT. The chain recombines TRBV5-1 with TRBJ2-3; the match to TRBD1 covers 8 bases. The CDR3 has 14 amino acids. Trimming cost V 5 bases and J 3 bases; bases outside gene matches: 5. The V gene's germline CDR1 is SGHRS and CDR2 YFSETQ.

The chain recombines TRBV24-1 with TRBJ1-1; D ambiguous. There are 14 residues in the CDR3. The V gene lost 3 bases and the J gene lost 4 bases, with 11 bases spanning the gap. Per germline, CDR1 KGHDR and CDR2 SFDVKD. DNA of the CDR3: TGTGCCACCAGTGATGAGGGCTTTGGCACTGAAGCTTTCTTT. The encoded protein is CATSDEGFGTEAFF.

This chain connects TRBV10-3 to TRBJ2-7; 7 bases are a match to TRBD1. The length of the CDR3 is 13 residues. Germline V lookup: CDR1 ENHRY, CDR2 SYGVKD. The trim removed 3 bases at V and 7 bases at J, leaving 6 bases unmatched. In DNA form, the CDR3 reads TGTGCCATCAGTGAAAAGGGGGCAGTAGAGCAGTACTTC. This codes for CAISEKGAVEQYF.

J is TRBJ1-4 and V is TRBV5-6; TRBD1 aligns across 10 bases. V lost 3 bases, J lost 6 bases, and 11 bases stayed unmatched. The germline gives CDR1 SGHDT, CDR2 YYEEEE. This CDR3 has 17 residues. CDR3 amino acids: CASSWGTGAADYEKLFF. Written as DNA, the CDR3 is TGTGCCAGCAGCTGGGGGACAGGGGCAGCGGATTATGAAAAACTGTTTTTT. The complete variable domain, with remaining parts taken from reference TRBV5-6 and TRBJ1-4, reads DAGVTQSPTHLIKTRGQQVTLRCSPKSGHDTVSWYQQALGQGPQFIFQYYEEEERQRGNFPDRFSGHQFPNYSSELNVNALLLGDSALYLCASSWGTGAADYEKLFFGSGTQLSVL.

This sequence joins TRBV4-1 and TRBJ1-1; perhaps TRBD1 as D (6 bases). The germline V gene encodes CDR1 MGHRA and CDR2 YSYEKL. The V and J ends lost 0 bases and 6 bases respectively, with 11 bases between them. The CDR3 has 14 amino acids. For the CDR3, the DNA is TGCGCCAGCAGCCAAGATGACAGGTCCTCTGAAGCTTTCTTT. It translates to CASSQDDRSSEAFF.

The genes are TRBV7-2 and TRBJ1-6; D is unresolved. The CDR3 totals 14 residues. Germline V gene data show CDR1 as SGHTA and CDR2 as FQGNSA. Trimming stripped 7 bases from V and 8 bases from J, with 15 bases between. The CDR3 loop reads CASKRVLGYSPLHF. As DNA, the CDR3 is TGTGCCAGCAAAAGAGTACTCGGGTATTCACCCCTCCACTTT.

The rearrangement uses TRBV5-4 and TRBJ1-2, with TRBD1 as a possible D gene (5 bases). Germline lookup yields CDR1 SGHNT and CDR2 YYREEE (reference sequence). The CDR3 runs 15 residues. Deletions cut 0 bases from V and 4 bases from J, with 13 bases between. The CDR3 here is CASSLGQGWLYGYTF. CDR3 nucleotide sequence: TGTGCCAGCAGCTTGGGGCAGGGCTGGCTCTATGGCTACACCTTC. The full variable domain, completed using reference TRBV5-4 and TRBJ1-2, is ETGVTQSPTHLIKTRGQQVTLRCSSQSGHNTVSWYQQALGQGPQFIFQYYREEENGRGNFPPRFSGLQFPNYSSELNVNALELDDSALYLCASSLGQGWLYGYTFGSGTRLTVV.

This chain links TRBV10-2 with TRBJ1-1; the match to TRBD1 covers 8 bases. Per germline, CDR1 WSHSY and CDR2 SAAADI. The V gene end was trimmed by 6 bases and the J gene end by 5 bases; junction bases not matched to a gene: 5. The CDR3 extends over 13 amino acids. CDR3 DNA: TGCGCCAGCAGCACAGGGGGGAGAACTGAAGCTTTCTTT. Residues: CASSTGGRTEAFF.

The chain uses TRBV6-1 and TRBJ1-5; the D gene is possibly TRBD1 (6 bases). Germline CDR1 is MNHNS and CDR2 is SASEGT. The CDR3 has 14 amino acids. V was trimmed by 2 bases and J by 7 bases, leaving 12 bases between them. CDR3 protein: CASSETQGRQPQHF. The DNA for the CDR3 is TGTGCCAGCAGTGAAACGCAGGGGCGGCAGCCCCAGCATTTT.

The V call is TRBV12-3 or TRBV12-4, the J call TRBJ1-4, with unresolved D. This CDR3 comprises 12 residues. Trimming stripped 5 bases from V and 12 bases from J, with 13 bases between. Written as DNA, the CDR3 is TGTGCCAGCAGTCCCCGGGGTGTAGAACTGTTTTTT. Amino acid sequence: CASSPRGVELFF.

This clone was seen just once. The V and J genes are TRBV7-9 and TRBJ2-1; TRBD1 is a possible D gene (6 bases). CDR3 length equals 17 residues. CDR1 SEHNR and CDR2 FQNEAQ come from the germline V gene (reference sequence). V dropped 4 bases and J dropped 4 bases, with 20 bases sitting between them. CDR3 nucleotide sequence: TGTGCCAGCAGCTCGACAGGTCCCTCCTTTATTTACAATGAGCAGTTCTTC. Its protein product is CASSSTGPSFIYNEQFF.

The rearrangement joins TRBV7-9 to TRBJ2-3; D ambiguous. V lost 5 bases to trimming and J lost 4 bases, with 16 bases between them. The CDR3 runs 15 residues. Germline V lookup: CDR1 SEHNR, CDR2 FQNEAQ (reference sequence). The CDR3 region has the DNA TGTGCCAGCAGCCGCGGCCTAGAGGTCGCAGATACGCAGTATTTT. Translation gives CASSRGLEVADTQYF. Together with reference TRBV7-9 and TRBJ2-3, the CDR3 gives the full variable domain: DTGVSQNPRHKITKRGQNVTFRCDPISEHNRLYWYRQTLGQGPEFLTYFQNEAQLEKSRLLSDRFSAERPKGSFSTLEIQRTEQGDSAMYLCASSRGLEVADTQYFGPGTRLTVL.

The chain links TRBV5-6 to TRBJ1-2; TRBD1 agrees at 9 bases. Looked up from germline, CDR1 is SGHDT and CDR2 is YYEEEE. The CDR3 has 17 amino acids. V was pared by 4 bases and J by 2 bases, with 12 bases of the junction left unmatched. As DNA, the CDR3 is TGTGCCAGCAGCCCGAAGACTGGACAGGGGATCAACTATGGCTACACCTTC. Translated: CASSPKTGQGINYGYTF.

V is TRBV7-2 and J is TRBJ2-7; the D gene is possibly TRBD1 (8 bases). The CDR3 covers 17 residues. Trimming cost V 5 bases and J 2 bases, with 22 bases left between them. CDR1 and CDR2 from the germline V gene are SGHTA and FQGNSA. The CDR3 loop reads CASSPPGGGQGAYEQYF. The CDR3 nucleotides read TGTGCCAGCAGCCCGCCGGGAGGAGGACAGGGTGCCTACGAGCAGTACTTC.

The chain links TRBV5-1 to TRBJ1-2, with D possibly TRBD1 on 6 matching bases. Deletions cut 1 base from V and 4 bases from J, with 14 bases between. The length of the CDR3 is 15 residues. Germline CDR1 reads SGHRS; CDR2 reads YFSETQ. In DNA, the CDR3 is TGCGCCAGCAGCTTGATATCAGGGGAGGGCTATGGCTACACCTTC. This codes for CASSLISGEGYGYTF.

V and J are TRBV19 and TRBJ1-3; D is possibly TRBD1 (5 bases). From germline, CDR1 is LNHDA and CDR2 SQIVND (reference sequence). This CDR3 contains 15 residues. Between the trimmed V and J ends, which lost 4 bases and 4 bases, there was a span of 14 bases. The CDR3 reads CASSSPGPTGNTIYF. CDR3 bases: TGTGCCAGTAGTAGTCCAGGGCCAACAGGAAACACCATATATTTT.

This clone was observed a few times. In DNA form, the CDR3 reads TGTGCAAGTCGCTTAAGTTTCCCGGATTTGGACAGCCATACTGATAGCAATCAGCCCCAGCATTTT. Translated: CASRLSFPDLDSHTDSNQPQHF. The chain employs TRBV12-2 and TRBJ1-5; the table names TRBD1, a call not compared with the DNA. TRBV12-2 is a pseudogene. The CDR3 extends over 22 amino acids.

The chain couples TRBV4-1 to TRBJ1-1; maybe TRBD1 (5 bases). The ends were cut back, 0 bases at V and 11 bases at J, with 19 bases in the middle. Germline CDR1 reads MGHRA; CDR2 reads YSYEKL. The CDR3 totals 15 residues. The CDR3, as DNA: TGCGCCAGCAGCCAAGATCACAGGTCCACCCGGGTCGCTTTCTTT. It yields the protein CASSQDHRSTRVAFF.

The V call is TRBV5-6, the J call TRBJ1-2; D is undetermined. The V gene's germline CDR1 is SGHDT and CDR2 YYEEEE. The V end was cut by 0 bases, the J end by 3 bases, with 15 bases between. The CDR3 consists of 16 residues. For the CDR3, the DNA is TGTGCCAGCAGCTTGGCCGAGTCGGTAGACTACTATGGCTACACCTTC. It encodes CASSLAESVDYYGYTF.

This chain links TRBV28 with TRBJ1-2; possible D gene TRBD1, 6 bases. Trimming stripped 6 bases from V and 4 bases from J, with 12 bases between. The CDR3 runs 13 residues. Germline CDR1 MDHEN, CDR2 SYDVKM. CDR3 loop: CASRLTGPYGYTF. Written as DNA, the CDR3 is TGTGCCAGCAGACTAACAGGGCCCTATGGCTACACCTTC.

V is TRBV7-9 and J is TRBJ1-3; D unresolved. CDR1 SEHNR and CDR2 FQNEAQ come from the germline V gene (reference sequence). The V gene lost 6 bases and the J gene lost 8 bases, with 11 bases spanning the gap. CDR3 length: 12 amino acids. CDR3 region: CASRHPGDTIYF. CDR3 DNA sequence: TGTGCCAGCAGACACCCCGGGGACACCATATATTTT.

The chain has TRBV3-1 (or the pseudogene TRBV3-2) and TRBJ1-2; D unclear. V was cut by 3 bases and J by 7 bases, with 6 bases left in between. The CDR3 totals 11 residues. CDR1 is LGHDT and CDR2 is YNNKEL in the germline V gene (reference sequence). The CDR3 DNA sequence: TGTGCCAGCAGCCATGGTAGTGGCTACACCTTC. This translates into CASSHGSGYTF.

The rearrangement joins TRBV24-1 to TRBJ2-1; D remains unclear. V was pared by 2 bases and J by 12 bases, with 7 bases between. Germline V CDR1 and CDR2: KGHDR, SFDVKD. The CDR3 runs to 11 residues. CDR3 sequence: CATSDSLSQFF. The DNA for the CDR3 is TGTGCCACCAGTGATTCACTATCGCAGTTCTTC.